The 23 T cell receptor beta chains below come from one sample, sequenced in a study of OX40 agonist ivuxolimab in advanced cancers. The protocol was immunoSEQ multiplex PCR, while the TCRdb copy is restricted to in-frame clones and leaves out a portion. The sample holds approximately 40,000 clones, just under 90% seen once. The material was CD4+ or CD8+ T cells sorted from blood, obtained in a trial of the OX40 agonist ivuxolimab. Every receptor here comes from an adult with an advanced solid tumor such as melanoma, head and neck, liver or kidney cancer.

This clone was seen once. The chain uses TRBV11-2 and TRBJ1-2; 9 bases line up with TRBD1. Looked up from germline, CDR1 is SGHAT and CDR2 is FQNNGV. The CDR3 covers 15 residues. Unmatched junction bases numbered 6, after V lost 1 base and J lost 6 bases. The chain's CDR3 is CASSLGTGTGNGYTF. DNA for the CDR3: TGTGCCAGCAGCTTAGGAACCGGGACAGGGAATGGCTACACCTTC.

J is TRBJ2-3 and V is TRBV19; D is uncertain. V was clipped by 4 bases and J by 3 bases, with 8 bases between them. The length of the CDR3 is 13 residues. From germline, CDR1 is LNHDA and CDR2 SQIVND (reference sequence). CDR3 protein: CASSKTDTDTQYF. Written as DNA, the CDR3 is TGTGCCAGTAGTAAGACGGATACAGATACGCAGTATTTT.

This rearrangement joins TRBV5-1 to TRBJ2-5, with D hard to call. V lost 0 bases and J 4 bases, leaving 10 bases between the germline ends. Germline-derived CDR1 and CDR2 are SGHRS and YFSETQ. The CDR3 loop spans 14 amino acids. CDR3 amino acids: CASSLGDIIETQYF. CDR3 nucleotides: TGCGCCAGCAGCTTGGGTGACATTATAGAGACCCAGTACTTC.

The chain combines TRBV6-1 with TRBJ1-2, with a weak D call TRBD1 (6 bases). Between the trimmed V and J ends, which lost 2 bases and 7 bases, there was a span of 20 bases. Germline values: CDR1 MNHNS, CDR2 SASEGT. The CDR3 sequence is 16 residues long. Here the CDR3 reads CASSERWTQGQVGYTF. Here the CDR3 DNA reads TGTGCCAGCAGTGAACGGTGGACCCAGGGGCAGGTTGGCTACACCTTC.

This chain connects TRBV2 to TRBJ2-3, with TRBD2 matching over 10 bases. Looked up from germline, CDR1 is SNHLY and CDR2 is FYNNEI. V lost 3 bases and J lost 2; bases outside the gene matches: 5. The CDR3 has 16 residues. The CDR3, as DNA: TGTGCCAGCAGTGACCGGACTAGCGGCTTCACAGATACGCAGTATTTT. It is translated as CASSDRTSGFTDTQYF. Combining the CDR3 with reference TRBV2 and TRBJ2-3 gives the whole variable domain EPEVTQTPSHQVTQMGQEVILRCVPISNHLYFYWYRQILGQKVEFLVSFYNNEISEKSEIFDDQFSVERPDGSNFTLKIRSTKLEDSAMYFCASSDRTSGFTDTQYFGPGTRLTVL.

This chain joins TRBV21-1 and TRBJ2-3; the table's D call, TRBD1, has no DNA check behind it. TRBV21-1 is reported as a pseudogene. This CDR3 is 16 amino acids long. CDR3 nucleotide sequence: TGTGCCAGCAGCAAAGGTCGAGACAGGGGGAGGGATACGCAGTATTTT. Protein: CASSKGRDRGRDTQYF.

The chain links TRBV20-1 to TRBJ2-2; D not resolved. The CDR3 runs 11 residues. V was shortened by 5 bases and J by 6 bases, with 7 bases between the two germline ends. Per germline, CDR1 DFQATT and CDR2 SNEGSKA (reference sequence). The CDR3 protein is CSAFTPGELFF. Written as DNA, the CDR3 is TGCAGTGCTTTTACCCCCGGGGAGCTGTTTTTT.

The chain links TRBV6-5 to TRBJ2-7; TRBD1 agrees at 11 bases. Germline-derived CDR1 and CDR2 are MNHEY and SVGAGI. Losses at the gene ends were 7 bases for V and 2 bases for J; bases not matched to a gene: 4. The CDR3 is 14 amino acids. The CDR3 DNA is TGTGCCAGCAACGGACAGGGGGCTACCTACGAGCAGTACTTC. This translates into CASNGQGATYEQYF.

CDR3 bases: TGTGCCTGGAGTGCGGCAGCGAACACCGGGGAGCTGTTTTTT. Translated, it gives CAWSAAANTGELFF. The chain employs TRBV30 and TRBJ2-2; D is ambiguous. Germline V gene sequence: CDR1 GTSNPN, CDR2 SVGIG (reference sequence). Trimming took 1 base from V and 0 from J, leaving 6 bases between them. This CDR3 is 14 amino acids long.

This chain connects TRBV19 to TRBJ1-6; 7 bases are a match to TRBD1. Losses at the gene ends were 6 bases for V and 13 bases for J; bases not matched to a gene: 15. This CDR3 spans 15 amino acids. Per germline, CDR1 LNHDA and CDR2 SQIVND (reference sequence). The CDR3 nucleotides read TGTGCCAGTAGCAACCTCTTTCGAGGGGGCACGCCCCTCCACTTT. This gives the protein CASSNLFRGGTPLHF.

The chain combines TRBV6-6 with TRBJ2-1; 8 bases fit TRBD1. The CDR3 has 15 amino acids. The trim removed 7 bases at V and 7 bases at J, leaving 12 bases unmatched. Germline V gene data show CDR1 as MNHNY and CDR2 as SVGAGI (reference sequence). The CDR3 is CASTVLQGARNEQFF. In nucleotides, the CDR3 is TGTGCCAGCACCGTACTTCAGGGGGCCAGAAATGAGCAGTTCTTC.

The DNA of the CDR3 is TGTGCCAGCAGCGCTAGGGACCCGCATAGGCAGTACTTC. Residues: CASSARDPHRQYF. The rearrangement joins TRBV28 to TRBJ2-5, with D possibly being TRBD1 or TRBD2 (5 bases each). This CDR3 region has 13 residues. Germline V gene sequence: CDR1 MDHEN, CDR2 SYDVKM. The V end lost 6 bases, the J end lost 11 bases, and 19 bases lay between the germline ends. Full variable domain (outside the CDR3, taken from reference TRBV28 and TRBJ2-5): DVKVTQSSRYLVKRTGEKVFLECVQDMDHENMFWYRQDPGLGLRLIYFSYDVKMKEKGDIPEGYSVSREKKERFSLILESASTNQTSMYLCASSARDPHRQYFGPGTRLLVL.

The chain employs TRBV7-3 and TRBJ2-7, with 7 bases lining up with TRBD1. Germline V lookup: CDR1 SGHTA, CDR2 FQGTGA. Losses at the gene ends were 1 base for V and 8 bases for J; bases not matched to a gene: 8. CDR3 size: 14 residues. CDR3 bases: TGTGCCAGCAGCTTAAGGGGGACAGAGTTGAAGCAGTACTTC. Amino acids: CASSLRGTELKQYF.

The chain has TRBV27 and TRBJ2-7, with a possible D match to TRBD1 (5 bases). The CDR3 has 13 residues. V shed 3 bases and J shed 5 bases, with 11 bases lying between them. From germline, CDR1 is MNHEY and CDR2 SMNVEV (reference sequence). CDR3 in amino acids: CASSLLQDHEQYF. DNA for the CDR3: TGTGCCAGCAGTTTGTTACAGGACCACGAGCAGTACTTC.

This rearrangement joins TRBV29-1 to TRBJ2-7; D possibly uses TRBD1 or TRBD2 (5 bases each). Germline assignment: CDR1 SQVTM and CDR2 ANQGSEA. The CDR3 is made up of 14 amino acids. V lost 4 bases and J 7 bases, leaving 20 bases between the germline ends. The CDR3 spells CSVGRQRVSGEQYF. For the CDR3, the DNA is TGCAGCGTTGGCCGGCAGAGGGTTTCAGGGGAGCAGTACTTC.

This chain links TRBV9 with TRBJ2-1; TRBD1 is a possible D gene (5 bases). The CDR3 runs 14 residues. Trimming shortened V by 8 bases and J by 5 bases, and 17 bases separated the two germline ends. Germline V CDR1 and CDR2: SGDLS, YYNGEE. CDR3 coding DNA: TGTGCCAGTGGCAAAACGACAGTAAACAATGAGCAGTTCTTC. Encoded protein: CASGKTTVNNEQFF.

The V and J genes are TRBV7-9 and TRBJ2-5; 7 bases agree with TRBD2. V lost 3 bases to trimming and J lost 2 bases; unmatched junction nucleotides: 6. Looked up from germline, CDR1 is SEHNR and CDR2 is FQNEAQ (reference sequence). This CDR3 has 15 amino acids. CDR3 residues: CASSFSHGRQETQYF. CDR3 coding DNA: TGTGCCAGCAGCTTTTCTCACGGGAGGCAAGAGACCCAGTACTTC.

The chain is built from TRBV9 and TRBJ2-2; a possible D gene is TRBD2 (5 bases). This CDR3 spans 16 amino acids. V was trimmed by 0 bases and J by 2 bases, leaving 11 bases between them. Germline assignment: CDR1 SGDLS and CDR2 YYNGEE. The CDR3 reads CASSVDPGSNTGELFF. As DNA, the CDR3 is TGTGCCAGCAGCGTAGACCCGGGATCCAACACCGGGGAGCTGTTTTTT.

The chain combines TRBV6-1 with TRBJ2-7, with D possibly being TRBD1 (6 bases). The CDR3 is made up of 14 amino acids. The germline V and J ends were trimmed by 6 bases and 2 bases, with 14 bases remaining between them. Germline loops: CDR1 MNHNS, CDR2 SASEGT. The CDR3 sequence is CASRDSPSTYEQYF. DNA for the CDR3: TGTGCCAGCAGGGACAGCCCATCTACCTACGAGCAGTACTTC.

The chain links TRBV10-1 to TRBJ2-3; 12 nucleotides line up with TRBD2. The J segment lost 5 bases and the V segment lost 2 bases, leaving 8 bases of the junction unmatched. Germline loops: CDR1 WNHNN, CDR2 SYGVQD (reference sequence). CDR3 length equals 17 residues. CDR3 protein: CASSETGLAGRRDTQYF. The CDR3 DNA follows: TGCGCCAGCAGTGAGACCGGACTAGCGGGGAGGAGAGATACGCAGTATTTT.

The genes are TRBV5-1 and TRBJ2-7; TRBD2 aligns across 11 bases. The CDR3 spans 13 residues. Trimming cost V 7 bases and J 3 bases; bases outside gene matches: 3. Germline V gene data show CDR1 as SGHRS and CDR2 as YFSETQ. The DNA for the CDR3 is TGCGCCAGCCGGGGGACTAGCGGCTACGAGCAGTACTTC. Protein: CASRGTSGYEQYF.

V is TRBV5-4 and J is TRBJ1-3, with 9 bases matching TRBD1. Germline values: CDR1 SGHNT, CDR2 YYREEE (reference sequence). The CDR3 covers 16 residues. The J segment lost 0 bases and the V segment lost 4 bases, leaving 5 bases of the junction unmatched. CDR3 nucleotide sequence: TGTGCCAGCAGCCCTGGACAGGGGCGCTCTGGAAACACCATATATTTT. This encodes CASSPGQGRSGNTIYF.

This rearrangement joins TRBV5-1 to TRBJ1-6; D is possibly TRBD1 (5 bases). The germline V and J ends were trimmed by 4 bases and 0 bases, with 11 bases remaining between them. The CDR3 length is 16 residues. Germline CDR1 reads SGHRS; CDR2 reads YFSETQ. For the CDR3, the DNA is TGCGCCAGCAGCCCGACGGGGGACTCCTATAATTCACCCCTCCACTTT. As protein: CASSPTGDSYNSPLHF. Using reference TRBV5-1 and TRBJ1-6 for the parts outside the CDR3, the full variable domain is KAGVTQTPRYLIKTRGQQVTLSCSPISGHRSVSWYQQTPGQGLQFLFEYFSETQRNKGNFPGRFSGRQFSNSRSEMNVSTLELGDSALYLCASSPTGDSYNSPLHFGNGTRLTVT.